A selection of T cell receptor beta chains follows, all from one sample in a study of Graves' ophthalmopathy and Graves' hyperthyroidism. TCRdb processed the multiplex PCR reads anew with MiXCR; each CDR3 protein has one entry. The sample consists of 350,000 or so distinct CDR3 sequences, 17% of them appearing once. The sequencing input was peripheral blood. These receptors all stem from an adult man with Graves' ophthalmopathy. CDR3s include the opening cysteine and the closing phenylalanine or tryptophan. Fields, in order: D gene, clone size, V gene, J gene, CDR3 DNA, CDR3 protein. D genes are given only for firm matches. Not every row has a clone size; where given, it reads once, few, many or a size class.

>TRBD1|many|TRBV19|TRBJ1-1
TGTGCCAGTAGTATGGTGCCCGGAGGGACAGCCGGGTTTCACACTGAAGCTTTCTTT
CASSMVPGGTAGFHTEAFF
>NA|many|TRBV7-9|TRBJ1-2
TGTGCCAGCAGCTTACAGGATCTCTATGGCTACACCTTC
CASSLQDLYGYTF
>TRBD1|many|TRBV6-1|TRBJ2-5
TGTGCCAGCGTGTCCGGAACAGGGGGAGAGACCCAGTACTTC
CASVSGTGGETQYF
>TRBD2|few|TRBV3-1|TRBJ2-2
TGTGCCAGCAGCTGTTCGGGACTAGCGGGGGGGCTCCGTCGGGAGCTGTTTTTT
CASSCSGLAGGLRRELFF
>TRBD1|many|TRBV6-2/TRBV6-3|TRBJ2-4
TGTGCCAGCAGTTACTCGCGGGACAGGGGGCTGATCAAAAACATTCAGTACTTC
CASSYSRDRGLIKNIQYF
>NA|NA|TRBV11-2|TRBJ2-5
TGTGCCAGCAGCTTAGATTCAGGGGCGTTGGGCCAAGAGACCGAGTACTTC
CASSLDSGALGQETEYF
>NA|many|TRBV7-3|TRBJ2-5
TGTGCCAGCAGCTTACAAGGGGGGCAAGAGACCCAGTACTTC
CASSLQGGQETQYF
>TRBD1|many|TRBV20-1|TRBJ1-5
TGCAGTGCTAGAATGGACAGGGGGCGGCAGCCCCAGCATTTT
CSARMDRGRQPQHF
>TRBD1|many|TRBV10-3|TRBJ2-6
TGTGCCACCTGGACAGGGACTGGGGCCAACGTCCTGACTTTC
CATWTGTGANVLTF
>NA|many|TRBV29-1|TRBJ1-1
TGCAGCGTTGAGCGGGGGATGAACACTGAAGCTTTCTTT
CSVERGMNTEAFF
>TRBD2|many|TRBV12-3/TRBV12-4|TRBJ2-7
TGTGCCAGCAGTCCAAGGGCTAGCGGGGGAGGCGAGCAGTACTTC
CASSPRASGGGEQYF
>TRBD2|many|TRBV5-6|TRBJ2-5
TGTGCCAGCAGCTTGGACCTAGCGGGGAGGGAGACCCAGTACTTC
CASSLDLAGRETQYF
>TRBD1|NA|TRBV12-3/TRBV12-4|TRBJ1-2
TGTGCCAGCAGTTTAGTTCCGTCTTTGGGACAGGTTCTCCATGGCTACACCTTC
CASSLVPSLGQVLHGYTF
>TRBD2|many|TRBV7-8|TRBJ2-7
TGTGCCAGCAGCTTAAGAGCTAGCGGGAGTGGCGAGCAGTACTTC
CASSLRASGSGEQYF
>NA|NA|TRBV2|TRBJ2-7
TGTGCCAGCAGTGAGTTGGGGAAGGGCTACGAGCAGTACTTC
CASSELGKGYEQYF
>NA|many|TRBV6-1|TRBJ1-1
TGTGCCAGCAGTGCCGCCCTTTTCCCCCGGATCACTGAAGCTTTCTTT
CASSAALFPRITEAFF
>NA|many|TRBV12-3/TRBV12-4|TRBJ1-5
TGTGCCAGCAGTACCCGCCCTGATCAGCCCCAGCATTTT
CASSTRPDQPQHF
>TRBD1|many|TRBV2|TRBJ1-1
TGTGCCAGCACAGCATGGCTCGGGACAGGGGGGACTGAAGCTTTCTTT
CASTAWLGTGGTEAFF
>TRBD1|many|TRBV27|TRBJ2-7
TGTGCCAGCAGCTCGGGACAGGGGGCTCATGAGCAGTACTTC
CASSSGQGAHEQYF
>NA|NA|TRBV7-2|TRBJ2-2
TGTGCCAGCAGACCCCCCCAGGGGAACACCGGGGAGCTGTTTTTT
CASRPPQGNTGELFF
>TRBD2|many|TRBV2|TRBJ2-2
TGTGCCAGCCGGCGACTAGCGGGAGGAACCGGGGAGCTGTTTTTT
CASRRLAGGTGELFF
>NA|many|TRBV6-2/TRBV6-3|TRBJ1-5
TGTGCCAGCAGTTACAGCTCGGAAGGGCATCAGCCCCAGCATTTT
CASSYSSEGHQPQHF
>TRBD1|many|TRBV20-1|TRBJ2-5
TGCAGTGCTAGAGATGGTACAGGGGGCGACTCGGACGGAGAGACCCAGTACTTC
CSARDGTGGDSDGETQYF
>TRBD1|many|TRBV9|TRBJ1-5
TGTGCCAGCAGCTGGACAGGGGCCCTGAATCAGCCCCAGCATTTT
CASSWTGALNQPQHF
>NA|many|TRBV29-1|TRBJ2-7
TGCAGCGTTCGATTGGCCCAGGGGTACGAGCAGTACTTC
CSVRLAQGYEQYF